A selection of T cell receptor beta chains follows, all from one sample in a study of T cells in Graves' hyperthyroidism and ophthalmopathy. One entry per CDR3 protein, called by TCRdb with MiXCR from the multiplex PCR reads. The table has a few hundred thousand distinct CDR3 sequences, 46% seen once. The sequenced sample consisted of peripheral blood or thyroid tissue (not recorded which). The receptor set was obtained from a woman aged 18-29 years with Graves' hyperthyroidism. CDR3s include the opening cysteine and the closing phenylalanine or tryptophan. D genes are given only for firm matches. Part of the rows lack a size; the others show once, few, many or a class for expanded clones.

d_gene,len,abundance,j_gene,v_gene,CDR3nt,CDR3aa
.,13,.,TRBJ2-7,TRBV29-1,TGCAGCGTTGAATCAGGCATCGCCTACGAGCAGTACTTC,CSVESGIAYEQYF
.,15,many,TRBJ1-2,TRBV25-1,TGTGCCAGCAGTGACTGCGGCGGGGTGCAGCATGGCTACACCTTC,CASSDCGGVQHGYTF
TRBD2,15,.,TRBJ2-7,TRBV29-1,TGCAGCGTCGGCGGACTAGCGGGAGAGATCTACGAGCAGTACTTC,CSVGGLAGEIYEQYF
TRBD1,13,.,TRBJ2-3,TRBV29-1,TGCAGCGTTCCAGACAGGGCGGCAGATACGCGGTATTTT,CSVPDRAADTRYF
TRBD1,12,.,TRBJ2-7,TRBV9,TGTGCCAGCAGCTCGACAGGGGCGAAGCAGTACTTC,CASSSTGAKQYF
.,15,.,TRBJ2-1,TRBV7-9,TGTGCCAGCAGCACTAGGGGGGGGGGAGCCAATGAGCAGTTCTTC,CASSTRGGGANEQFF
.,12,once,TRBJ1-1,TRBV2,TGTGCCAGCAGCGAAGGGGTACTAGCGGGAGACTTT,CASSEGVLAGDF
TRBD1,16,many,TRBJ2-7,TRBV19,TGTGCCAGTAGTAAAATAAACCGGGACAGACACTACGAGCAGTACTTC,CASSKINRDRHYEQYF
.,13,.,TRBJ2-5,TRBV7-2,TGTGCCAGCAGCGCCTCAGGGGAAGAGACCCAGTGCTTC,CASSASGEETQCF
.,12,.,TRBJ1-2,TRBV7-2,TGTGCCAGCAGCCAACCAGGGCATGGCTACACCTTC,CASSQPGHGYTF
.,14,many,TRBJ2-7,TRBV11-2,TGTGCCAGCAGCTTAGGGCCCCTCATTTACGAGCAGTACTTC,CASSLGPLIYEQYF
TRBD2,16,.,TRBJ2-5,TRBV20-1,TGCAGTGCCCTATCGGGACTAGCGGAGACACAAGAGACCCAGTACTTC,CSALSGLAETQETQYF
.,16,many,TRBJ1-5,TRBV2,TGTGCCAGCAGTGTCGGGACACTTCATAGCAATCAGCCCCAGCATTTT,CASSVGTLHSNQPQHF
.,17,many,TRBJ2-5,TRBV20-1,TGCAGTGCCACTACGAGAGTGACTAGGGCCCCTCAAGAGACCCAGTACTTC,CSATTRVTRAPQETQYF
TRBD1,14,many,TRBJ2-7,TRBV20-1,TGCAGTGCTAGTTCCGGGACAGGAAGCTACGAGCAGTACTTC,CSASSGTGSYEQYF
.,17,.,TRBJ1-1,TRBV7-6,TGTGCCAGCAGCCCCGGTGGGGCCAAACCAACCAACACTGAAGCTTTCTTT,CASSPGGAKPTNTEAFF
TRBD1,18,few,TRBJ1-4,TRBV5-1,TGCGCCAGCAGCTTGGTGGCCCGGGACAGGCCCACTAATGAAAAACTGTTTTTT,CASSLVARDRPTNEKLFF
TRBD2,16,.,TRBJ2-5,TRBV14,TGTGCCAGCAGCCAACTACTAGCGGGAGGAAGGGAGACCCAGTACTTC,CASSQLLAGGRETQYF
TRBD1,14,.,TRBJ1-1,TRBV18,TGTGCCATCTCACGTGACAGGGGAAACACTGAAGCTTTCTTT,CAISRDRGNTEAFF
.,13,.,TRBJ2-1,TRBV7-9,TGTGCCAGCAGCCCTAATTTAAACAATGAGCAGTTCTTC,CASSPNLNNEQFF